The 15 T cell receptor beta chains listed next were all sequenced from one sample in a study. Each CDR3 protein is one row after TCRdb ran MiXCR on the RT-PCR reads. The sample contains about 700,000 distinct CDR3 sequences, around 14% of which appear only once. Sequenced sample: memory CD4+ T cells from blood. The receptors here all came from a female donor in good health, serving as a healthy control.

At least ten counts were recorded for this clonotype. This chain joins TRBV12-3 or TRBV12-4 and TRBJ2-1; a weak D match, TRBD1 (7 bases). The CDR3 is 13 amino acids. Trimming removed 8 bases from V and 6 bases from J, with 14 bases in between. This CDR3 reads CASGGQGVNEQFF. CDR3 DNA: TGTGCCAGCGGGGGGCAGGGGGTCAATGAGCAGTTCTTC.

This clonotype was picked up a small number of times. This chain connects TRBV5-1 to TRBJ1-1, with D hard to call. CDR1 and CDR2 from the germline V gene are SGHRS and YFSETQ. The CDR3 totals 14 residues. Trimming removed 4 bases at V and 6 bases at J, with 16 bases between. In DNA form, the CDR3 reads TGCGCCAGCAGCCAACTCGTAGGGAGCGCTGAAGCTTTCTTT. Its protein product is CASSQLVGSAEAFF.

The V gene is TRBV25-1, the J gene TRBJ1-3; perhaps TRBD1 as D (5 bases). This CDR3 spans 14 amino acids. Germline values: CDR1 MGHDK, CDR2 SYGVNS. V was cut by 4 bases and J by 2 bases, with 9 bases left in between. Here the CDR3 DNA reads TGTGCCAGCAGTGCGGGGGGAGCTGGAAACACCATATATTTT. Translated: CASSAGGAGNTIYF.

This clonotype was detected ten times or more. This chain links TRBV20-1 with TRBJ2-3, with D possibly matching TRBD2 (6 bases). The germline CDR1 and CDR2 sequences are DFQATT and SNEGSKA (reference sequence). V lost 8 bases to trimming and J lost 4 bases, with 16 bases between them. CDR3 size: 13 residues. CDR3 protein: CSTRRAGSDTQYF. Here the CDR3 DNA reads TGCAGTACCAGGAGGGCGGGCTCAGATACGCAGTATTTT.

The table lists this clonotype with a few counts. The rearrangement uses TRBV3-1 and TRBJ2-1; tentatively, D is TRBD2 (6 bases). The CDR3 has 14 residues. V lost 0 bases and J 10 bases, leaving 13 bases between the germline ends. Germline assignment: CDR1 LGHDT and CDR2 YNNKEL (reference sequence). CDR3 region: CASSQDLLAGEQFF. The DNA for the CDR3 is TGTGCCAGCAGCCAAGATCTACTAGCCGGAGAGCAGTTCTTC.

This clonotype showed up just a few times. The chain combines TRBV5-1 with TRBJ2-5; the D gene is possibly TRBD1 (6 bases). The CDR3 runs to 13 residues. With 6 bases removed from V and 2 bases from J, the gap between germline ends came to 11 bases. CDR1 SGHRS and CDR2 YFSETQ come from the germline V gene. The CDR3 nucleotides are TGCGCCAGCATTGGACAGTTACAAGAGACCCAGTACTTC. Translating it yields CASIGQLQETQYF.

This clonotype was seen a handful of times. V and J are TRBV7-2 and TRBJ1-1; 11 bases agree with TRBD1. The germline CDR1 and CDR2 sequences are SGHTA and FQGNSA. This CDR3 has 16 amino acids. The trim removed 6 bases at V and 3 bases at J, leaving 9 bases unmatched. The CDR3 protein is CASRSGTGGWDTEAFF. CDR3 nucleotides: TGTGCCAGCAGATCCGGGACAGGGGGTTGGGACACTGAAGCTTTCTTT.

The chain couples TRBV7-9 to TRBJ2-3, with D perhaps matching TRBD1 (5 bases). CDR1 and CDR2 from the germline V gene are SEHNR and FQNEAQ (reference sequence). This CDR3 is built from 15 residues. V lost 5 bases, J lost 0 bases, and 12 bases lay in between. The CDR3 DNA is TGTGCCAGCAGCCGAGGACATACAAGCACAGATACGCAGTATTTT. This translates into CASSRGHTSTDTQYF.

This clonotype was counted ten times or more. V usage is TRBV10-3 and J usage is TRBJ1-2; D may be TRBD1 (5 bases). The ends were cut back, 8 bases at V and 4 bases at J, with 8 bases in the middle. This CDR3 comprises 11 residues. Germline values: CDR1 ENHRY, CDR2 SYGVKD. CDR3 bases: TGTGCCATCGGGACCTCCTATGGCTACACCTTC. Residues: CAIGTSYGYTF.

The chain couples TRBV30 to TRBJ2-2, with D tentatively TRBD1 or TRBD2 (5 bases each). The CDR3 runs to 14 residues. Trimming left V 4 bases short and J 4 bases short, with 13 bases between. The germline V gene encodes CDR1 GTSNPN and CDR2 SVGIG (reference sequence). The chain's CDR3 is CAWKLIGGTGELFF. DNA for the CDR3: TGTGCCTGGAAGCTGATTGGGGGCACCGGGGAGCTGTTTTTT.

The chain uses TRBV5-4 and TRBJ2-7, with TRBD1 matching over 10 bases. CDR1 SGHNT and CDR2 YYREEE come from the germline V gene (reference sequence). The CDR3 totals 16 residues. The trim removed 4 bases at V and 4 bases at J, leaving 11 bases unmatched. CDR3 nucleotide sequence: TGTGCCAGCAGCCTAAAGACAGGGGGCGAGCGTTACGAGCAGTACTTC. It translates to CASSLKTGGERYEQYF.

This chain connects TRBV29-1 to TRBJ1-1; 9 bases align to TRBD1. Germline CDR1 reads SQVTM; CDR2 reads ANQGSEA. CDR3 length: 13 residues. J was trimmed by 5 bases and V by 4 bases; bases with no gene match: 5. The CDR3 region is CSVAQGARTEAFF. CDR3 nucleotide sequence: TGCAGCGTTGCACAGGGGGCGAGGACTGAAGCTTTCTTT.

This clonotype was seen only a few times. This chain links TRBV9 with TRBJ1-1; D is perhaps TRBD1 (6 bases). Germline assignment: CDR1 SGDLS and CDR2 YYNGEE. The length of the CDR3 is 14 residues. Trimming cost V 4 bases and J 1 base, with 11 bases left between them. CDR3 amino acids: CASSFGTTNTEAFF. The CDR3 region has the DNA TGTGCCAGCAGCTTTGGGACAACGAACACTGAAGCTTTCTTT.

The table lists this clonotype with a few counts. The chain recombines TRBV6-2 or TRBV6-3 with TRBJ1-2; D gene uncertain. Germline CDR1 is MNHEY and CDR2 is SVGEGT. The CDR3 consists of 13 residues. Between the trimmed V and J ends, which lost 7 bases and 3 bases, there was a span of 12 bases. In DNA form, the CDR3 reads TGTGCCAGCACCAACTGGAGGGACTATGGCTACACCTTC. It encodes CASTNWRDYGYTF.

This clonotype was recorded at least ten times. J is TRBJ2-1 and V is TRBV7-9, with TRBD2 identical over 12 bases. V was pared by 4 bases and J by 9 bases, with 10 bases of the junction left unmatched. The germline V gene has CDR1 SEHNR and CDR2 FQNEAQ (reference sequence). There are 16 residues in the CDR3. The DNA of the CDR3 is TGTGCCAGCAGCTCCTGGACTAGCGGGGAGGCCGCTGAGCAGTTCTTC. This sequence encodes CASSSWTSGEAAEQFF. The whole variable domain, filled in from reference TRBV7-9 and TRBJ2-1, reads DTGVSQNPRHKITKRGQNVTFRCDPISEHNRLYWYRQTLGQGPEFLTYFQNEAQLEKSRLLSDRFSAERPKGSFSTLEIQRTEQGDSAMYLCASSSWTSGEAAEQFFGPGTRLTVL.